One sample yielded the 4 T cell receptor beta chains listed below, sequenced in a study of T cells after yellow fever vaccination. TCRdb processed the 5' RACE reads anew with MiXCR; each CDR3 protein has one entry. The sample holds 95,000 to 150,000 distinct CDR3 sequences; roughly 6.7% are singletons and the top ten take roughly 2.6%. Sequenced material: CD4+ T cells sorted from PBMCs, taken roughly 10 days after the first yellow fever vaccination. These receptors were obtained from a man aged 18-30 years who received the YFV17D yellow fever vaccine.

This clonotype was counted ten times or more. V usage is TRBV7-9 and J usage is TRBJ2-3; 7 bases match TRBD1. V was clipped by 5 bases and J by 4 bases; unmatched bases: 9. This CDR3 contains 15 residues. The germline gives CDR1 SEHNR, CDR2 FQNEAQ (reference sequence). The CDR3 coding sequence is TGTGCCAGCAGCGCGGACAGGATTAATTCAGATACGCAGTATTTT. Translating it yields CASSADRINSDTQYF.

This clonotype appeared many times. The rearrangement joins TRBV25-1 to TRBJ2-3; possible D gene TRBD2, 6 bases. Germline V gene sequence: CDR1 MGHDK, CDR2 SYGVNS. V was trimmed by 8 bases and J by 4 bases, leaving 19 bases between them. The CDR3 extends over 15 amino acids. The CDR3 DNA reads TGTGCCAGCGCCGGGGACTGGGACTCCGCAGATACGCAGTATTTT. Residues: CASAGDWDSADTQYF.

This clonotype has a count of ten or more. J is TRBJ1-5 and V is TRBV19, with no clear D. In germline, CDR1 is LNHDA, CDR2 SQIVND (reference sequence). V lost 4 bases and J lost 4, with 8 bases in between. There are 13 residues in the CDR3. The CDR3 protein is CASSKQKNQPQHF. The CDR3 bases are TGTGCCAGTAGTAAACAGAAAAATCAGCCCCAGCATTTT.

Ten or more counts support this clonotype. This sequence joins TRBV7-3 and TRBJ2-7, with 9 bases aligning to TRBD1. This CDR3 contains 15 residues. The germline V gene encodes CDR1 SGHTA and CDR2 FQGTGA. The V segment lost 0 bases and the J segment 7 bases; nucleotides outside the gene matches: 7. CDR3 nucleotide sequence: TGTGCCAGCAGCTTAACCGGGACAGGGCCGAAAGAGCAGTACTTC. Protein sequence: CASSLTGTGPKEQYF.